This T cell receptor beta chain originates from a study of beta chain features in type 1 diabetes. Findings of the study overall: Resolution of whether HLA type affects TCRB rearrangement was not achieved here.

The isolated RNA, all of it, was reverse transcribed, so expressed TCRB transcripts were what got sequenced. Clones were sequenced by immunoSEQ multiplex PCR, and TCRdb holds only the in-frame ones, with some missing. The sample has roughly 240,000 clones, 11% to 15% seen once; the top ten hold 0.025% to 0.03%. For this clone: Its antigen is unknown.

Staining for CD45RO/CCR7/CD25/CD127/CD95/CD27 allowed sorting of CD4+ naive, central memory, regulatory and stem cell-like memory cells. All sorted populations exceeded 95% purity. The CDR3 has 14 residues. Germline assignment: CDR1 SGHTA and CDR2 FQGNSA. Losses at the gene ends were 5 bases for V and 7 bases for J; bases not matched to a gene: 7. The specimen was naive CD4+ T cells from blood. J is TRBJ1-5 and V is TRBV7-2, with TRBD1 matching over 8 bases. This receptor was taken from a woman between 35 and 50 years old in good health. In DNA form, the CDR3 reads TGTGCCAGCAGCAACAGGGGGGTATACCAGCCCCAGCATTTT. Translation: CASSNRGVYQPQHF.